A selection of T cell receptor beta chains follows, all from one sample in a study of blood T cell repertoires in COVID-19. The protocol was immunoSEQ multiplex PCR, while the TCRdb copy is restricted to in-frame clones and leaves out a portion. The sample shows 200,000 to 300,000 clones, less than 90% of them seen only once. The sample taken for sequencing was peripheral blood. These receptors were collected from a man aged 30 to 45 with active or convalescent COVID-19. CDR3s include the opening cysteine and the closing phenylalanine or tryptophan. D genes are given only for firm matches. Size values are once, few and many counts, or a class for expanded clones, and some rows have none.

J	D	size	length	V	DNA	CDR3
TRBJ1-3	.	.	12	TRBV6-5	TGTGCCAGCTGGAGCTCTGGAAACACCATATATTTT	CASWSSGNTIYF
TRBJ2-7	.	.	12	TRBV7-9	TGTGCCAGCAGCTTAGGGGCATACGAGCAGTACTTC	CASSLGAYEQYF
TRBJ1-2	.	.	13	TRBV29-1	TGCAGCGTCACACAGGGTCTGAACTATGGCTACACCTTC	CSVTQGLNYGYTF
TRBJ2-7	TRBD2	.	15	TRBV7-9	TGTGCCAGCAGCTTACCCGGGGAGGGCTCCTACGAGCAGTACTTC	CASSLPGEGSYEQYF
TRBJ2-3	TRBD1	.	15	TRBV29-1	TGCAGCGTTATGCCCGCAGGGGGCAAGACAGATACGCAGTATTTT	CSVMPAGGKTDTQYF
TRBJ1-6	.	.	15	TRBV6-1	TGTGCCAGCAGTGAGTTCGGGACAAATCAGTCACTCCTCCACTTT	CASSEFGTNQSLLHF
TRBJ2-2	TRBD2	once	15	TRBV5-1	TGCGCCAGCAGCCTCACTAGCGGGGGGGCCGGGGAGCTGTTTTTT	CASSLTSGGAGELFF
TRBJ1-1	TRBD1	.	15	TRBV19	TGTGCCAGTAACCGACAGGGACAGTTGAACACTGAAGCTTTCTTT	CASNRQGQLNTEAFF
TRBJ1-2	TRBD1	.	17	TRBV3-1/TRBV3-2	TGTGCCAGCAGCCAAGATGGGGGTGACAGGGTTGAATATGGCTACACCTTC	CASSQDGGDRVEYGYTF
TRBJ2-7	TRBD2	.	14	TRBV18	TGTGCCAGCTCACCTGCGGGGGGGACCTACGAGCAGTACTTC	CASSPAGGTYEQYF
TRBJ2-7	TRBD1	.	14	TRBV29-1	TGCAGCGTCGCTCCGGACAGGGGAAGTGACGAGCAGTACTTC	CSVAPDRGSDEQYF
TRBJ1-2	.	.	12	TRBV29-1	TGCAGCGTCAGACCCGAAGAGGGCGGCTACACCTTC	CSVRPEEGGYTF
TRBJ1-1	TRBD1	.	16	TRBV6-5	TGTGCCAGCAGTTACACAACGAGAGACAGGGGGGAGCGAGCTTTCTTT	CASSYTTRDRGERAFF
TRBJ1-1	TRBD1	.	16	TRBV5-5	TGTGCCAGCAGCTTACTTCCGACAGGGGAGAACACTGAAGCTTTCTTT	CASSLLPTGENTEAFF
TRBJ2-7	.	.	15	TRBV24-1	TGTGCCACCAGTGATCCAAGGACAGTCAAGGTCGAGCAGTACTTC	CATSDPRTVKVEQYF
TRBJ2-2	TRBD2	.	15	TRBV10-3	TGTGCCAACAGTATGTGGGGGGGTGTGTCCGGGGAGCTGTTTTTT	CANSMWGGVSGELFF
TRBJ1-1	.	.	13	TRBV4-2	TGTGCCAGCAGCCAAGATCAGGGTTCTGAAGCTTTCTTT	CASSQDQGSEAFF
TRBJ2-2	TRBD1	.	15	TRBV11-3	TGTGCCAGCAGCCCACGGACAGGAGGCGCCGGGGAGCTGTTTTTT	CASSPRTGGAGELFF
TRBJ1-3	.	.	15	TRBV29-1	TGCAGCGTTGAAGATCCACACAGCTCTGGAAACACCATATATTTT	CSVEDPHSSGNTIYF
TRBJ2-5	.	.	13	TRBV5-1	TGCGCCAGCAGCTTGGTACCGGAAGAGACCCAGTACTTC	CASSLVPEETQYF
TRBJ1-4	TRBD1	.	14	TRBV5-8	TGTGCCAGCAGCGCAGACAGGGAAGGTGAAAAACTGTTTTTT	CASSADREGEKLFF
TRBJ1-4	TRBD1	few	17	TRBV4-2	TGTGCCAGCAGCCAGAGGGACAGGGGGCGCGATTATGAAAAACTGTTTTTT	CASSQRDRGRDYEKLFF
TRBJ1-1	.	few	15	TRBV19	TGTGCCAGTAGTATGCGGTCCGCCCCCGGGGTGGGAGTCTTCTTT	CASSMRSAPGVGVFF
TRBJ2-5	.	.	12	TRBV2	TGTGCCAGCAGGGCAGACCAAGAGACCCAGTACTTC	CASRADQETQYF
TRBJ2-7	.	.	15	TRBV4-3	TGCGCCAGCAGCCAAGATAACAGTCCGTCATTCGAGCAGTACTTC	CASSQDNSPSFEQYF
TRBJ2-2	TRBD2	.	15	TRBV19	TGTGCCAGTCGCCGACTAGCGCGAAACACCGGGGAGCTGTTTTTT	CASRRLARNTGELFF
TRBJ2-1	TRBD1	.	15	TRBV7-3	TGTGCCAGCAGCGCACCGGGACAGGTTACGGATGAGCAGTTCTTC	CASSAPGQVTDEQFF